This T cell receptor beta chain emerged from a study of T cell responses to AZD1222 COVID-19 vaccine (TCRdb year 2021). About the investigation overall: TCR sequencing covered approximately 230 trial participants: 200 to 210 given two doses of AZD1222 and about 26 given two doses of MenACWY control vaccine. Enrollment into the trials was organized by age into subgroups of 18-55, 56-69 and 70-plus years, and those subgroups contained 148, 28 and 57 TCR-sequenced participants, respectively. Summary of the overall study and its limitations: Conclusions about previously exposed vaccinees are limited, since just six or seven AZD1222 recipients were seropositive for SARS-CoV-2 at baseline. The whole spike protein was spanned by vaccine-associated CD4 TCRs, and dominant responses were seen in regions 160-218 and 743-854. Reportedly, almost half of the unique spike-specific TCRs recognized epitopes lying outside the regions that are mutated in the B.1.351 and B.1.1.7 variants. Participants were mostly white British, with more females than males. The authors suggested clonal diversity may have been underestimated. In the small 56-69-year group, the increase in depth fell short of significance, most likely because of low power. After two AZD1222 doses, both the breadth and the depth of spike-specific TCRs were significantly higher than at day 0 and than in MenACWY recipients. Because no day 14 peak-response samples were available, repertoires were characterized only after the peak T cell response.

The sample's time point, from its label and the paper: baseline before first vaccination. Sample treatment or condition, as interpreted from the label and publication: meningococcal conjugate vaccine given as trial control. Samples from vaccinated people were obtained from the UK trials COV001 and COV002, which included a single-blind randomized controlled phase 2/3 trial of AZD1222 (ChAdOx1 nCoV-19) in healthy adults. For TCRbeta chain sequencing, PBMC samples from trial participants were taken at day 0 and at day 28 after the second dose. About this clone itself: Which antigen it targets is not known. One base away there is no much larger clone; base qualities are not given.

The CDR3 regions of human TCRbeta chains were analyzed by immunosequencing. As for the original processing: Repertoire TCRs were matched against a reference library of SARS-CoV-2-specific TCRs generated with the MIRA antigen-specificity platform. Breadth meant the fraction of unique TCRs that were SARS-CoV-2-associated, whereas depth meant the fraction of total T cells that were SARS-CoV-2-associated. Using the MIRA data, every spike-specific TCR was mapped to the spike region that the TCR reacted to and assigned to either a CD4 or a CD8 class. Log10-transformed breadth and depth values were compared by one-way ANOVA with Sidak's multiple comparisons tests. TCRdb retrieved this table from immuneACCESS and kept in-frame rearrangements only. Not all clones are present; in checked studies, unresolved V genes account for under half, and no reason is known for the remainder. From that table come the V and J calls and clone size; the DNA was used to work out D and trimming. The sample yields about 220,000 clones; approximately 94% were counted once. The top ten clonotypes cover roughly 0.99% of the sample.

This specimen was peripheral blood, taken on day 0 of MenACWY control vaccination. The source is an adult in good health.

The DNA is as follows: TGTGCCAGCAGCCCGACTAGCGAGGGCTACAATGAGCAGTTCTTC. This sequence encodes CASSPTSEGYNEQFF. Recombination linked TRBV7-2 to TRBJ2-1; the central 8 bases match TRBD2. CDR3 length: 15 amino acids, cysteine to phenylalanine. Of all the DNA, just the CDR3 is kept, 45 bases in frame from base 1. CDR1 SGHTA and CDR2 FQGNSA are derived from the germline V gene. V is cut back by 5 bases and J by 3 bases, with 6 bases in the junction unmatched.